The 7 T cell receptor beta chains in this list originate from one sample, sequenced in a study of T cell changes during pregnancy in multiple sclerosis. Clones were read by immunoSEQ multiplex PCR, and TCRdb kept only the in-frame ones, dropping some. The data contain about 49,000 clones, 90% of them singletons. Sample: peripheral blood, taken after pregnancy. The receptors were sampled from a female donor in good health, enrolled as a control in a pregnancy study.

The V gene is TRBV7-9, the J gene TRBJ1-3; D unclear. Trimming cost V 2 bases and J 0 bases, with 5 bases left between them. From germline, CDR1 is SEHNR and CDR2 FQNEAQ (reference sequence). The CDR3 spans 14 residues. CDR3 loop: CASSLPSSGNTIYF. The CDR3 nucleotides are TGTGCCAGCAGCTTACCGTCCTCTGGAAACACCATATATTTT.

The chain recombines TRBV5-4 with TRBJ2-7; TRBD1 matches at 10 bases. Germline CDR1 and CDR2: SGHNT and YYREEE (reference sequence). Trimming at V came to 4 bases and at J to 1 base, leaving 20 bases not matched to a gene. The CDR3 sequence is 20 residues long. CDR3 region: CASSDQDRGRPQWASYEQYF. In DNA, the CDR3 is TGTGCCAGCAGCGACCAAGACAGGGGGCGCCCCCAATGGGCATCCTACGAGCAGTACTTC.

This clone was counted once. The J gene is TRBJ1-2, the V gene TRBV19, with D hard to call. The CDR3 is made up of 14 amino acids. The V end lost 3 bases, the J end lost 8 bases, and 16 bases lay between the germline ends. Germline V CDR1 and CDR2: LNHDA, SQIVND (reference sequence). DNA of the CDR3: TGTGCCAGTAGTATTGATTGGTTGGAGTACGGCTACACCTTC. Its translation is CASSIDWLEYGYTF.

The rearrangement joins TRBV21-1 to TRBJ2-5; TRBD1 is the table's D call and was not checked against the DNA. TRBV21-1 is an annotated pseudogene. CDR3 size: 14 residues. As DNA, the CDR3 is TGTGCCAGCAGCCCGACAGAATGCCAAGAGACCCAGTACTTC. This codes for CASSPTECQETQYF.

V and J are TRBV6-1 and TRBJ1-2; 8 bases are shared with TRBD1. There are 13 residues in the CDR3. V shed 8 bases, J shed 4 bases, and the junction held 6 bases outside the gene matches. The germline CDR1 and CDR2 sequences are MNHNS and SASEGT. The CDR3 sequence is CASASGGAYGYTF. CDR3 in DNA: TGTGCCAGCGCTTCAGGGGGCGCCTATGGCTACACCTTC.

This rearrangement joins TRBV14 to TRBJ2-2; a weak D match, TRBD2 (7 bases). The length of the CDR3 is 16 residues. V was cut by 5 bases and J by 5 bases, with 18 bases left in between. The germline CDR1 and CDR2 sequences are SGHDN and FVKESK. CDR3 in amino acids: CASSSVGGGRTGELFF. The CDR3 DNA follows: TGTGCCAGCAGCAGCGTTGGGGGCGGGAGAACCGGGGAGCTGTTTTTT.

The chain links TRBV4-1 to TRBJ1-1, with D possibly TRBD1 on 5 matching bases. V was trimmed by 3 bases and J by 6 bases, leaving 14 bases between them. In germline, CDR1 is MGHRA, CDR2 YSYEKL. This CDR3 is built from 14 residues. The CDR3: CASSQVGGKAEAFF. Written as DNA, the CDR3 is TGCGCCAGCAGCCAGGTGGGGGGTAAGGCTGAAGCTTTCTTT.